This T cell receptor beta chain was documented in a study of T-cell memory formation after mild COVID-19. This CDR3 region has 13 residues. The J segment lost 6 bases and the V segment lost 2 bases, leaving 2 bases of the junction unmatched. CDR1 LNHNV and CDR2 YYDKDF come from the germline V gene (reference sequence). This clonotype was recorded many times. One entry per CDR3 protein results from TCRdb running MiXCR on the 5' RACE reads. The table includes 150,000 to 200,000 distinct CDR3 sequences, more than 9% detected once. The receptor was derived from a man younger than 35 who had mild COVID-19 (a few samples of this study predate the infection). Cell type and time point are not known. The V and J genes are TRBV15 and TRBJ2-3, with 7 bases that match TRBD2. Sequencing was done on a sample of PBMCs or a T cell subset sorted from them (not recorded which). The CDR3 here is CATSRLAVDTQYF. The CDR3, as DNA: TGTGCCACCAGCAGACTAGCGGTGGATACGCAGTATTTT.